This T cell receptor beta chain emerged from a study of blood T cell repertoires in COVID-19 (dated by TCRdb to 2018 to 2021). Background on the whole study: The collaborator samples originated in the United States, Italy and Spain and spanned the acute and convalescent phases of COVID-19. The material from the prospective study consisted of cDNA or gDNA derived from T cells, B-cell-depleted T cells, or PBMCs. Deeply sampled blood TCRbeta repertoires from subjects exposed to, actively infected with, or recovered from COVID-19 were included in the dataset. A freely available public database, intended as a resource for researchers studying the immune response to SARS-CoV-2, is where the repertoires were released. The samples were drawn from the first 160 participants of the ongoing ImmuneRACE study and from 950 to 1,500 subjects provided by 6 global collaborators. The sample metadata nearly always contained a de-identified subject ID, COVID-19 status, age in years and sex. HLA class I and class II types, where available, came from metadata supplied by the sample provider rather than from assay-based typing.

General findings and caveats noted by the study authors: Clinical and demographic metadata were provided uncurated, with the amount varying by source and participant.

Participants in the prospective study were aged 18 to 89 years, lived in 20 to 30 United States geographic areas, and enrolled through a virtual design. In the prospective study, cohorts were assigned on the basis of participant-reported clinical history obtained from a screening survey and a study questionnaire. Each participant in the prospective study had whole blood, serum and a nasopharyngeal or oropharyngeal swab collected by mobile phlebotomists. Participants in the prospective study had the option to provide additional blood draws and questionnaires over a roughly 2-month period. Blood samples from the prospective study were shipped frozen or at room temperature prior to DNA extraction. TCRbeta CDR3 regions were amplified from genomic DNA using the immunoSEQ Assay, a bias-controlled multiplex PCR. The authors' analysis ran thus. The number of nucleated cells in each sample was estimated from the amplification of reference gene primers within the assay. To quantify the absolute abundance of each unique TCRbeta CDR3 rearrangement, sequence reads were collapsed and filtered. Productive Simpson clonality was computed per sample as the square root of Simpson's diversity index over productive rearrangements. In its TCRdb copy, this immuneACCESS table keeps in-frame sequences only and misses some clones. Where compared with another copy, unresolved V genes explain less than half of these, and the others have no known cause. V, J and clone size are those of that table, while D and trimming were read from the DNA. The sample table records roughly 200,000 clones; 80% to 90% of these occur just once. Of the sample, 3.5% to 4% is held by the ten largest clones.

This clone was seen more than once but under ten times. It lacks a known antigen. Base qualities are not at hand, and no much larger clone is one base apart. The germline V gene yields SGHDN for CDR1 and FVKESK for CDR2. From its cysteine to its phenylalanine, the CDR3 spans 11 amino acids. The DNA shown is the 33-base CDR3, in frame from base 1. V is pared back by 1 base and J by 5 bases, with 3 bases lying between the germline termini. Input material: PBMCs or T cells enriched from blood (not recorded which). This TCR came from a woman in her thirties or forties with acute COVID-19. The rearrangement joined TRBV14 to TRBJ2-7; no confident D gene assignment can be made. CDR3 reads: CASSQVDEQYF. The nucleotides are TGTGCCAGCAGCCAAGTAGACGAGCAGTACTTC.